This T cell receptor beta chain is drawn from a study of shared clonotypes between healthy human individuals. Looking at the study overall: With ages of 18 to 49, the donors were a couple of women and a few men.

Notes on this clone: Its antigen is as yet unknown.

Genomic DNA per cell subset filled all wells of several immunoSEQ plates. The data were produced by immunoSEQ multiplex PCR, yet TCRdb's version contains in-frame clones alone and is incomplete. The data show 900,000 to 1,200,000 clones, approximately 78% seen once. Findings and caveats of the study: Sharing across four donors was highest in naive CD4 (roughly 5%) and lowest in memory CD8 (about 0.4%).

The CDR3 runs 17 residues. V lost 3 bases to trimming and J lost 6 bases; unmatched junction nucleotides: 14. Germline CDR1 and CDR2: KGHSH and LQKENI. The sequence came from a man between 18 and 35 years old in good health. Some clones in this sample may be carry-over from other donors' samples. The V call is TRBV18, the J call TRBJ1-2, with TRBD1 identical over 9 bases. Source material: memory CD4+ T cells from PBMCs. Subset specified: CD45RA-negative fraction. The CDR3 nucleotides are TGTGCCAGCTCACCTCGGGACAGGGCCCAGCGAGGGGATGGCTACACCTTC. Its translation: CASSPRDRAQRGDGYTF.